This T cell receptor beta chain was captured in a study of OX40 agonist ivuxolimab in advanced cancers. About the study: Antecedent anti-PD-1, anti-PD-L1 or anti-CTLA-4 therapy was permissible, with about 40% having received some.

The CDR3 is 12 amino acids. Trimming took 3 bases from V and 6 from J, leaving 6 bases between them. CDR1 is SNHLY, CDR2 FYNNEI, per germline. Sequencing was performed with immunoSEQ multiplex PCR; in TCRdb, only in-frame clones are kept and a portion is missing. There are 40,000 to 50,000 clones in the sample; 86% occur only once, and about an eighth lies in the top ten. The TCR was taken from an adult with an advanced solid tumor such as melanoma, head and neck, liver or kidney cancer. Sequencing was performed on CD4+ or CD8+ T cells sorted from blood, taken in a trial of the OX40 agonist ivuxolimab. This rearrangement joins TRBV2 to TRBJ2-1; D is unclear. CDR3 DNA: TGTGCCAGCAGTGATCAAGTCAATGAGCAGTTCTTC. It specifies CASSDQVNEQFF.